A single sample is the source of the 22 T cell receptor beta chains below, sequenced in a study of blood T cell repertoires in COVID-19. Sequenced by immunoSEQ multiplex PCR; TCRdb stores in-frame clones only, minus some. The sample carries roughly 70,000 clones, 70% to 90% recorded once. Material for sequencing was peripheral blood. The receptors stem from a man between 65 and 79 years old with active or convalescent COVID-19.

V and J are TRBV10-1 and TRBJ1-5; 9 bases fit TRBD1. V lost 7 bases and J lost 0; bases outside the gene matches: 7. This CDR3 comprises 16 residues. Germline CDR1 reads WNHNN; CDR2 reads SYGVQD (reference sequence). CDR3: CASIGTGSPSNQPQHF. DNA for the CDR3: TGCGCCAGCATAGGGACAGGGTCCCCTAGCAATCAGCCCCAGCATTTT.

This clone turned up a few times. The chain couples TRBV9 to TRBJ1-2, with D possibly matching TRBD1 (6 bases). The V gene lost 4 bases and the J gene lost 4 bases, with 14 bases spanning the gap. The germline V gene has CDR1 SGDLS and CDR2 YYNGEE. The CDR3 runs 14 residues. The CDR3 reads CASSPRRGGYGYTF. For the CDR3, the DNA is TGTGCCAGCAGCCCCAGGAGGGGGGGCTATGGCTACACCTTC.

This chain's CDR3 is CASSYKGENTEAFF. CDR3 DNA sequence: TGTGCCAGCAGTTATAAGGGGGAGAACACTGAAGCTTTCTTT. The chain joins TRBV6-5 to TRBJ1-1; D might be TRBD1 (6 bases). V was clipped by 3 bases and J by 1 base, with 9 bases between them. The CDR3 has 14 residues. Germline CDR1 and CDR2: MNHEY and SVGAGI.

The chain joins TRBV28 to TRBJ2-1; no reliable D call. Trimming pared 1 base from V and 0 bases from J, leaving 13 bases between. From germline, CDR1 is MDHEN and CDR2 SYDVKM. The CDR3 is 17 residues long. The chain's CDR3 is CASSLFSWQSSYNEQFF. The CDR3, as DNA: TGTGCCAGCAGTTTATTTTCTTGGCAAAGCTCCTACAATGAGCAGTTCTTC.

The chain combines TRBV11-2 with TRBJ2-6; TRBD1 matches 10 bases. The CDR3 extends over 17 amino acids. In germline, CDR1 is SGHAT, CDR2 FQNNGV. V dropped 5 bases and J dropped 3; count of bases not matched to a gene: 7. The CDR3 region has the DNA TGTGCCAGCAGCGCCGGGACAGGGGCACTTGGGGCCAACGTCCTGACTTTC. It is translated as CASSAGTGALGANVLTF.

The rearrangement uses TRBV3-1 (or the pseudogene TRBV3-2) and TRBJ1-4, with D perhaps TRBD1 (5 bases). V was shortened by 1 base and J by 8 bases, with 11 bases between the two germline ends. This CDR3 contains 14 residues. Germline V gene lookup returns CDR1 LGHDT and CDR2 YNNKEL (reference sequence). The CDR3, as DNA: TGTGCCAGCAGCCAAGTGGGGGGAGACGAAAAACTGTTTTTT. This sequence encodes CASSQVGGDEKLFF.

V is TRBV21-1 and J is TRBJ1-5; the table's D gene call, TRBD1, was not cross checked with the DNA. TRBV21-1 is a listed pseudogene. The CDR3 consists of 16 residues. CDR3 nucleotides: TGTGCCAGCAGCCCCTGGACAGGGGCATTCAATCAGCCCCAGCATTTT. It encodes CASSPWTGAFNQPQHF.

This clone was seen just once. The CDR3 DNA reads as TGTGCCAGCAGTTTGGGGGACAAAAACTATGGCTACACCTTC. It specifies CASSLGDKNYGYTF. This sequence joins TRBV28 and TRBJ1-2; TRBD1 might be the D (6 bases). Germline V gene lookup returns CDR1 MDHEN and CDR2 SYDVKM. Trimming shortened V by 3 bases and J by 2 bases, and 10 bases separated the two germline ends. The CDR3 has 14 residues.

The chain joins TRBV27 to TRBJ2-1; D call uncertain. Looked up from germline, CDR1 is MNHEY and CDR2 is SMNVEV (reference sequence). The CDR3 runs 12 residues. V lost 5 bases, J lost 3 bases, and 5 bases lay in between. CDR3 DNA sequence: TGTGCCAGCAGTCTCCTCTACAATGAGCAGTTCTTC. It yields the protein CASSLLYNEQFF.

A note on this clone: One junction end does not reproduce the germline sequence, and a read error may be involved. The CDR3 DNA is TGTGCCAGCATCCTGGGACAGGGGCCGCCCGCCTTC. Translation gives CASILGQGPPAF. This chain uses TRBV12-3 or TRBV12-4 with TRBJ1-2; 10 bases fit TRBD1. The CDR3 is 12 residues long.

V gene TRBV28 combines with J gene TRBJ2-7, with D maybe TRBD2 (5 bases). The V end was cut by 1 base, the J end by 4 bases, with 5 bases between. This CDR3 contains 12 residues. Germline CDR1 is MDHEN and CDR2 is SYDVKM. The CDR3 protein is CASSLSGYEQYF. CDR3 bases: TGTGCCAGCAGTTTATCGGGGTACGAGCAGTACTTC.

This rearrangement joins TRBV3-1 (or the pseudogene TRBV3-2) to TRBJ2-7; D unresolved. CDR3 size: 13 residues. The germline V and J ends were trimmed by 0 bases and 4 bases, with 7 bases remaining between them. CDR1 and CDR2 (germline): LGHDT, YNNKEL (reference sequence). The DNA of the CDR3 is TGTGCCAGCAGCCAAGAGACACCTTACGAGCAGTACTTC. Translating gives CASSQETPYEQYF.

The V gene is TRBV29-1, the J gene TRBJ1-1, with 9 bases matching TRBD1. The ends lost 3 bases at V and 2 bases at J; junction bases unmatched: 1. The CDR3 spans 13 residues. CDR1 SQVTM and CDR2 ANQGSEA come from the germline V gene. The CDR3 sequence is CSVEGQGNTEAFF. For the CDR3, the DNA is TGCAGCGTTGAGGGACAGGGAAACACTGAAGCTTTCTTT. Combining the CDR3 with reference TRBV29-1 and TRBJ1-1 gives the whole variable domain SAVISQKPSRDICQRGTSLTIQCQVDSQVTMMFWYRQQPGQSLTLIATANQGSEATYESGFVIDKFPISRPNLTFSTLTVSNMSPEDSSIYLCSVEGQGNTEAFFGQGTRLTVV.

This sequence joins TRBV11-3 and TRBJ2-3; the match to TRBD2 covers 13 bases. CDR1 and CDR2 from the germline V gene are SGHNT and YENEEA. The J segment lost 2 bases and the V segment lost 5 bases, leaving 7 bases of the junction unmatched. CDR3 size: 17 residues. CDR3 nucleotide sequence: TGTGCCAGCAGCCCCGGACTAGCGGGAGCCATCACAGATACGCAGTATTTT. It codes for CASSPGLAGAITDTQYF. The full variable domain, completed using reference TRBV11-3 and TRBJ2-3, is EAGVVQSPRYKIIEKKQPVAFWCNPISGHNTLYWYLQNLGQGPELLIRYENEEAVDDSQLPKDRFSAERLKGVDSTLKIQPAELGDSAVYLCASSPGLAGAITDTQYFGPGTRLTVL.

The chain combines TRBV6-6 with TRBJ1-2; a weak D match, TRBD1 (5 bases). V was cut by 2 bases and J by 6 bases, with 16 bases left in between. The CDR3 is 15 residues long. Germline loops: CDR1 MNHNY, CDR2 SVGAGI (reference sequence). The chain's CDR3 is CASSYTTMTVDGYTF. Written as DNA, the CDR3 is TGTGCCAGCAGTTACACTACCATGACAGTTGATGGCTACACCTTC.

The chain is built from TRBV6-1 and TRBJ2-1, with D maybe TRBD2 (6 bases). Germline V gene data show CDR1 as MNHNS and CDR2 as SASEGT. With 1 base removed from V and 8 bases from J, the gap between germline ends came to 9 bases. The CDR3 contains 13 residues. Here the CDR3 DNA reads TGTGCCAGCAGTGAAGATAGCGGTGATGAGCAGTTCTTC. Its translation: CASSEDSGDEQFF.

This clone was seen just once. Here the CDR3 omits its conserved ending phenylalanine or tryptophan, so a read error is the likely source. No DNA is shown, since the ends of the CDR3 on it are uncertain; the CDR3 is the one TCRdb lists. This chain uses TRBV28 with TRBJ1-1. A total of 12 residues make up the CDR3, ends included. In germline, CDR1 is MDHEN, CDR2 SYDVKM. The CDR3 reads CASSPEGTSLRY.

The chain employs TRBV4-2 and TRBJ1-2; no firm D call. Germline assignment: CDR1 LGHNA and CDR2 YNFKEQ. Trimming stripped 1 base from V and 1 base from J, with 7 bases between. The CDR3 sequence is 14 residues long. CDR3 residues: CASSQGTSNYGYTF. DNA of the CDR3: TGTGCCAGCAGCCAAGGAACAAGTAACTATGGCTACACCTTC.

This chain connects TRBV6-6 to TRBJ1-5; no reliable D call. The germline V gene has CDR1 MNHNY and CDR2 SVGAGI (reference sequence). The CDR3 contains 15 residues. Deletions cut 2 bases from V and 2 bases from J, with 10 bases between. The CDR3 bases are TGTGCCAGCAGTTACGGAGGTCCGGGCAATCAGCCCCAGCATTTT. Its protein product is CASSYGGPGNQPQHF.

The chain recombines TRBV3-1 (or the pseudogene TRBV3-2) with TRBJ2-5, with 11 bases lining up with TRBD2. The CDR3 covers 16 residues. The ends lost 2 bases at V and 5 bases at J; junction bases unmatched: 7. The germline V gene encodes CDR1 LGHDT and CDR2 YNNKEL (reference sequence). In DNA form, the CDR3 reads TGTGCCAGCAGCCAATACAGACTAGCGGGACAGGAGACCCAGTACTTC. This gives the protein CASSQYRLAGQETQYF.

CDR3 sequence: CASSFSGSGAGEQFF. The CDR3 bases are TGTGCCAGCAGTTTTTCGGGGAGCGGCGCAGGTGAGCAGTTCTTC. This rearrangement joins TRBV27 to TRBJ2-1; tentatively, D is TRBD2 (5 bases). CDR3 size: 15 residues. The germline V gene encodes CDR1 MNHEY and CDR2 SMNVEV (reference sequence). Trimming stripped 3 bases from V and 9 bases from J, with 18 bases between.

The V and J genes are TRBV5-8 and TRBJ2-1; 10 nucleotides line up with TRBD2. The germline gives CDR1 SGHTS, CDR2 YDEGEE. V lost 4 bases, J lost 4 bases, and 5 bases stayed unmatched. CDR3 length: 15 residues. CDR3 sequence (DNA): TGTGCCAGCAGCGCTAGGACTAGCGGTTACAATGAGCAGTTCTTC. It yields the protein CASSARTSGYNEQFF.